A single sample gave rise to the 3 T cell receptor beta chains below, sequenced in a study of PD-1 blockade in classical Hodgkin lymphoma. Repertoires were generated with immunoSEQ multiplex PCR, while TCRdb's copy carries only in-frame clones and drops some. Among approximately 41,000 clones listed, around three fifths were seen once. The time point is: cycle 4 day 1 (C4D1), after five to seven weeks of nivolumab. Every patient was affected by relapse after autologous stem cell transplantation, while exposure to brentuximab vedotin was not uniform. The sequenced sample was peripheral blood mononuclear cells (PBMCs), obtained before the fourth cycle of nivolumab. The receptors derive from a human donor with classical Hodgkin lymphoma.

The chain uses TRBV6-1 and TRBJ2-7; 12 bases align to TRBD2. In germline, CDR1 is MNHNS, CDR2 SASEGT. The CDR3 has 17 amino acids. The J segment lost 2 bases and the V segment lost 6 bases, leaving 11 bases of the junction unmatched. The chain's CDR3 is CASRERLAGDRAYEQYF. In DNA, the CDR3 is TGTGCCAGCAGGGAACGACTAGCGGGAGATAGGGCCTACGAGCAGTACTTC.

This clone showed up just once. This chain uses TRBV9 with TRBJ2-3; D gene uncertain. This CDR3 spans 17 amino acids. CDR1 and CDR2 from the germline V gene are SGDLS and YYNGEE. Trimming stripped 4 bases from V and 2 bases from J, with 20 bases between. CDR3 residues: CASSPPNRYRATDTQYF. Written as DNA, the CDR3 is TGTGCCAGCAGCCCTCCCAACCGGTATAGGGCCACAGATACGCAGTATTTT.

This clone is labeled medium-sized. V usage is TRBV30 and J usage is TRBJ1-4; D may be TRBD1 (5 bases). V lost 0 bases, J lost 10 bases, and 9 bases lay in between. Germline CDR1 is GTSNPN and CDR2 is SVGIG (reference sequence). The CDR3 is 12 residues long. The chain's CDR3 is CAWSVRRGKLFF. The DNA of the CDR3 is TGTGCCTGGAGTGTACGGAGGGGAAAACTGTTTTTT.